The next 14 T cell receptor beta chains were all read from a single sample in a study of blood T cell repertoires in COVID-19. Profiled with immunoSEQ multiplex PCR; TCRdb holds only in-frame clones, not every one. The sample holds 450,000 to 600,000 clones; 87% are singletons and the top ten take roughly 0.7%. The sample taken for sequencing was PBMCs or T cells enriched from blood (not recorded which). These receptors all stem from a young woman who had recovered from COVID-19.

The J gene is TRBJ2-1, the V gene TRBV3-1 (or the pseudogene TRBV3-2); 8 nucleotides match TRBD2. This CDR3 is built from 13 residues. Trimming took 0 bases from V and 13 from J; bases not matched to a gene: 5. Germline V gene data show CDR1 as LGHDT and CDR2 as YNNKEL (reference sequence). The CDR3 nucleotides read TGTGCCAGCAGCCAAGATCCGAGCGGGGGCCAGTTCTTC. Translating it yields CASSQDPSGGQFF.

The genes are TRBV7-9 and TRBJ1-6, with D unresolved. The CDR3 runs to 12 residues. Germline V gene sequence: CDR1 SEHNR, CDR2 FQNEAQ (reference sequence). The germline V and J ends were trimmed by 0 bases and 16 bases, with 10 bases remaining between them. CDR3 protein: CASSLASPQLHF. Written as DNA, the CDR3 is TGTGCCAGCAGCTTAGCTTCCCCTCAGCTCCACTTT.

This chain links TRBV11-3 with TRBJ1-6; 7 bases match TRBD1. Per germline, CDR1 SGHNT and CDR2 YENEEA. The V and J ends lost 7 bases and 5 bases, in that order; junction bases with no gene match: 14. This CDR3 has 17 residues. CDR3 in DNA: TGTGCCAGCAACCTAAAGGGACAGCCCCAAAATAATTCACCCCTCCACTTT. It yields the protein CASNLKGQPQNNSPLHF.

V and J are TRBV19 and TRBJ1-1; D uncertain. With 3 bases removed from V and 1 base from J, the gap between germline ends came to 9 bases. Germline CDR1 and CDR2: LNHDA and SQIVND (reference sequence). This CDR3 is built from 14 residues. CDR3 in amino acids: CASSISVQNTEAFF. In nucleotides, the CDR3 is TGTGCCAGTAGTATCTCAGTTCAGAACACTGAAGCTTTCTTT.

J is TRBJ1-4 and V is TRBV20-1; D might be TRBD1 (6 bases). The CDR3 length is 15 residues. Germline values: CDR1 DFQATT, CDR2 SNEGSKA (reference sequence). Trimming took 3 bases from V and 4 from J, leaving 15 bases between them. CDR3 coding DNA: TGCAGTGCTAGTAAGGGGGGCGGGAGTAATGAAAAACTGTTTTTT. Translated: CSASKGGGSNEKLFF.

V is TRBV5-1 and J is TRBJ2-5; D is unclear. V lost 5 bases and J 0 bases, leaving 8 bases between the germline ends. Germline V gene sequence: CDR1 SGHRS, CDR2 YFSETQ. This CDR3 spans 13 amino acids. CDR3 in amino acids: CASSWAYQETQYF. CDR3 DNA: TGCGCCAGCAGTTGGGCCTACCAAGAGACCCAGTACTTC. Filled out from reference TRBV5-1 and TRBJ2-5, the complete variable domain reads KAGVTQTPRYLIKTRGQQVTLSCSPISGHRSVSWYQQTPGQGLQFLFEYFSETQRNKGNFPGRFSGRQFSNSRSEMNVSTLELGDSALYLCASSWAYQETQYFGPGTRLLVL.

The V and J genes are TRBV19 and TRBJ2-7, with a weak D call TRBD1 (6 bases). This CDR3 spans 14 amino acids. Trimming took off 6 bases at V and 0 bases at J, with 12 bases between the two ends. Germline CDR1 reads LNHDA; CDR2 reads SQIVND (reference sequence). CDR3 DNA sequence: TGTGCCAGTAGACAGTCGGACAGCTCCTACGAGCAGTACTTC. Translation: CASRQSDSSYEQYF.

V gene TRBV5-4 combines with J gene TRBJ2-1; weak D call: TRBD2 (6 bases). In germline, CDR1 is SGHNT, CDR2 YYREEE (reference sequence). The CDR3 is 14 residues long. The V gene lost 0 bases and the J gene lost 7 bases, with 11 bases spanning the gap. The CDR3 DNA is TGTGCCAGCAGCTTGGCAGGGACTGTGAATGAGCAGTTCTTC. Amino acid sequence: CASSLAGTVNEQFF.

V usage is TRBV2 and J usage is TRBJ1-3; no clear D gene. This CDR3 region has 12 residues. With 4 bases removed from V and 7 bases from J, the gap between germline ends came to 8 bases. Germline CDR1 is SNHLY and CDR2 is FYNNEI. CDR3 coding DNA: TGTGCCAGCAGTGCCGAAAGCAACACCATATATTTT. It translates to CASSAESNTIYF.

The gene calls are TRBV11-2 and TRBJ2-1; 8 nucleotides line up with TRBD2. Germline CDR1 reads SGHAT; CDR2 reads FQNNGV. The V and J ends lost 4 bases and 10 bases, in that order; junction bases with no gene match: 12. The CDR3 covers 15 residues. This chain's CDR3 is CASSSLSGVRWEQFF. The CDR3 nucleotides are TGTGCCAGCAGCTCCCTTAGCGGGGTCCGATGGGAGCAGTTCTTC.

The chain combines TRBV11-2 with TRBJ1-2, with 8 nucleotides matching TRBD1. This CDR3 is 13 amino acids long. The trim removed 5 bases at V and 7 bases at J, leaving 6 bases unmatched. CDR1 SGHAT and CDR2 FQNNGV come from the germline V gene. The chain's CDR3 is CASSPTGEAGYTF. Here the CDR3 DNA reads TGTGCCAGCAGCCCGACAGGGGAAGCTGGCTACACCTTC.

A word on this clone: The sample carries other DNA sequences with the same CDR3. The CDR3 sequence is CASSLAQNTEAFF. In nucleotides, the CDR3 is TGCGCCAGCAGCTTGGCCCAGAACACTGAAGCTTTCTTT. This chain joins TRBV5-1 and TRBJ1-1; unclear D gene. The V gene's germline CDR1 is SGHRS and CDR2 YFSETQ. Between the trimmed V and J ends, which lost 0 bases and 1 base, there was a span of 4 bases. The CDR3 is 13 residues long.

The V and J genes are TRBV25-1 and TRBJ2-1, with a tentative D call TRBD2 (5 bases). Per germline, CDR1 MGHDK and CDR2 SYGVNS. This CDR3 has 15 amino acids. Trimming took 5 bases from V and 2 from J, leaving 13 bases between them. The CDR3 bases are TGTGCCAGCAGTTCCCGCCGGGGTACCTACAATGAGCAGTTCTTC. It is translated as CASSSRRGTYNEQFF.

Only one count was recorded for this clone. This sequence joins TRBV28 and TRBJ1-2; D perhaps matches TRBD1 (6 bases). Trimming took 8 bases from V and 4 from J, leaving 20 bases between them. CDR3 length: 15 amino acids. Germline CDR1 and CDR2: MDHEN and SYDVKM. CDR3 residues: CASGMARGGPYGYTF. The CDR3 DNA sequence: TGTGCCAGCGGCATGGCCAGGGGCGGACCCTATGGCTACACCTTC.